The subject of this entry is one TCR beta chain. Sequencing used immunoSEQ multiplex PCR; TCRdb keeps in-frame clones, though not all of them. The data contain about 36,000 clones, around 92% of them singletons. These data originate in a study of T cell changes during pregnancy in multiple sclerosis. Trimming removed 7 bases at V and 8 bases at J, with 18 bases between. CDR3 size: 14 residues. The germline V gene encodes CDR1 MNHNY and CDR2 SVGAGI (reference sequence). This specimen was CD4+ T cells from peripheral blood mononuclear cells, taken in the second trimester of pregnancy. The V gene is TRBV6-6, the J gene TRBJ2-1; D is possibly TRBD2 (7 bases). The receptor's source is a female donor in good health, enrolled as a control in a pregnancy study. CDR3 nucleotides: TGTGCCAGCACTATACAGGGAGGGGTTGATGAGCAGTTCTTC. Residues: CASTIQGGVDEQFF.